Below are 27 T cell receptor beta chains sequenced from a single sample in a study of OX40 agonist ivuxolimab in advanced cancers. Assay: immunoSEQ multiplex PCR; the TCRdb copy retains only in-frame clones and omits some. This sample has 150,000 to 170,000 clones, with 90% to 95% found just once. This material consisted of CD4+ or CD8+ T cells sorted from blood, taken in a trial of the OX40 agonist ivuxolimab. These receptor sequences come from an adult with an advanced solid tumor such as melanoma, head and neck, liver or kidney cancer.

V usage is TRBV6-5 and J usage is TRBJ2-7; the D is unclear. CDR3 length: 14 amino acids. Trimming took off 2 bases at V and 2 bases at J, with 10 bases between the two ends. Germline V gene lookup returns CDR1 MNHEY and CDR2 SVGAGI. The CDR3 nucleotides are TGTGCCAGCAGTTACGGCAGGTGGGCCTACGAGCAGTACTTC. Translating gives CASSYGRWAYEQYF.

CDR3 sequence (DNA): TGCGCCAGCAGTCCCCGGGACTCAGACACAGATACGCAGTATTTT. Translating it yields CASSPRDSDTDTQYF. The V call is TRBV4-1, the J call TRBJ2-3; D is perhaps TRBD2 (6 bases). The V gene lost 6 bases and the J gene lost 2 bases, with 15 bases spanning the gap. CDR3 length: 15 amino acids. Per germline, CDR1 MGHRA and CDR2 YSYEKL.

The chain recombines TRBV7-9 with TRBJ2-1; 14 bases match TRBD2. This CDR3 is 17 amino acids long. V gave up 3 bases and J gave up 5 bases; unmatched junction bases: 6. Germline-derived CDR1 and CDR2 are SEHNR and FQNEAQ (reference sequence). The CDR3 reads CASSFRLAGGLNNEQFF. CDR3 coding DNA: TGTGCCAGCAGCTTTCGACTAGCGGGGGGGCTTAACAATGAGCAGTTCTTC.

The chain is built from TRBV7-8 and TRBJ1-1; unclear D gene. CDR3 length: 15 residues. Germline-derived CDR1 and CDR2 are SGHVS and FQNEAQ. The V gene lost 5 bases and the J gene lost 1 base, with 14 bases spanning the gap. CDR3 amino acids: CASSLDFGQNTEAFF. DNA of the CDR3: TGTGCCAGCAGCCTCGATTTCGGCCAGAACACTGAAGCTTTCTTT.

This chain connects TRBV7-2 to TRBJ2-2; D gene unclear. V was shortened by 3 bases and J by 6 bases, with 8 bases between the two germline ends. CDR1 is SGHTA, CDR2 FQGNSA, per germline. There are 13 residues in the CDR3. DNA for the CDR3: TGTGCCAGCAGCTTCCGCTTTGCCGGGGAGCTGTTTTTT. It translates to CASSFRFAGELFF.

The V call is TRBV9, the J call TRBJ2-1; perhaps TRBD2 as D (6 bases). The germline V gene has CDR1 SGDLS and CDR2 YYNGEE. The CDR3 totals 13 residues. Trimming removed 0 bases at V and 10 bases at J, with 11 bases between. CDR3 sequence reads: CASSVVPEGEQFF. The CDR3 region has the DNA TGTGCCAGCAGCGTAGTCCCGGAGGGCGAGCAGTTCTTC.

V is TRBV7-9 and J is TRBJ2-2; D call uncertain. Germline assignment: CDR1 SEHNR and CDR2 FQNEAQ (reference sequence). Trimming removed 3 bases at V and 0 bases at J, with 5 bases between. CDR3 size: 14 residues. CDR3: CASSFLTNTGELFF. The CDR3 DNA reads TGTGCCAGCAGCTTCCTCACGAACACCGGGGAGCTGTTTTTT.

The chain couples TRBV30 to TRBJ1-5; D not certain. Germline V CDR1 and CDR2: GTSNPN, SVGIG (reference sequence). The CDR3 extends over 12 amino acids. Trimming stripped 4 bases from V and 2 bases from J, with 6 bases between. CDR3 protein: CAWNGGNQPQHF. CDR3 sequence (DNA): TGTGCCTGGAATGGGGGCAATCAGCCCCAGCATTTT.

The rearrangement links TRBV5-4 to TRBJ2-5, with a tentative D call TRBD1 (6 bases). Germline lookup yields CDR1 SGHNT and CDR2 YYREEE (reference sequence). The CDR3 length is 15 residues. V gave up 0 bases and J gave up 12 bases, with 21 bases separating them. The CDR3: CASSLGTDTTKLEYF. The CDR3, as DNA: TGTGCCAGCAGCTTGGGGACAGACACCACCAAGTTAGAGTACTTC.

The chain combines TRBV7-8 with TRBJ1-6, with D hard to call. This CDR3 comprises 17 residues. Trimming took off 2 bases at V and 4 bases at J, with 15 bases between the two ends. Germline assignment: CDR1 SGHVS and CDR2 FQNEAQ. CDR3 amino acids: CASSLYRPDLYNSPLHF. Written as DNA, the CDR3 is TGTGCCAGCAGCTTATATAGGCCTGACCTTTATAATTCACCCCTCCACTTT.

The V and J genes are TRBV7-8 and TRBJ1-5; the D is unclear. Trimming cost V 5 bases and J 9 bases, with 17 bases left between them. Looked up from germline, CDR1 is SGHVS and CDR2 is FQNEAQ. This CDR3 comprises 14 residues. CDR3 bases: TGTGCCAGCAGCCAAAACCTAGGGCTCCTGCCCCAGCATTTT. Translating gives CASSQNLGLLPQHF.

The rearrangement links TRBV6-6 to TRBJ1-2; TRBD1 is a possible D gene (5 bases). The V end lost 6 bases, the J end lost 2 bases, and 10 bases lay between the germline ends. The CDR3 length is 13 residues. Germline V gene lookup returns CDR1 MNHNY and CDR2 SVGAGI (reference sequence). The CDR3 sequence is CASSLTANYGYTF. The CDR3 DNA sequence: TGTGCCAGCAGCTTGACAGCGAACTATGGCTACACCTTC.

The gene calls are TRBV5-1 and TRBJ2-7; 13 nucleotides align to TRBD2. V shed 3 bases and J 3 bases; nucleotides not matched to a gene: 3. Germline values: CDR1 SGHRS, CDR2 YFSETQ. This CDR3 is built from 15 residues. In DNA form, the CDR3 reads TGCGCCAGCAGCTCACTAGCGGGAGGGGGCTACGAGCAGTACTTC. Residues: CASSSLAGGGYEQYF.

The chain couples TRBV2 to TRBJ1-2; D unclear. The CDR3 consists of 15 residues. In germline, CDR1 is SNHLY, CDR2 FYNNEI. The V and J ends lost 7 bases and 3 bases respectively, with 18 bases between them. CDR3 coding DNA: TGTGCCAGCATCGATCGCCCTGACGGGTACTATGGCTACACCTTC. This translates into CASIDRPDGYYGYTF.

The V and J genes are TRBV28 and TRBJ2-3, with a possible D match to TRBD1 (6 bases). Per the germline V gene, CDR1 is MDHEN and CDR2 is SYDVKM. V lost 5 bases and J lost 3, with 12 bases in between. The length of the CDR3 is 14 residues. The CDR3 region has the DNA TGTGCCAGCAGTCCGCACCAGGGGACAGATACGCAGTATTTT. This codes for CASSPHQGTDTQYF.

This clone was counted once. The chain joins TRBV7-9 to TRBJ2-7; a possible D gene is TRBD1 (5 bases). CDR1 SEHNR and CDR2 FQNEAQ come from the germline V gene (reference sequence). This CDR3 has 12 residues. Between the trimmed V and J ends, which lost 0 bases and 9 bases, there was a span of 9 bases. The CDR3 DNA reads TGTGCCAGCAGCTTAGCTGCCAGGGCGCAGTACTTC. Amino acids: CASSLAARAQYF.

The chain combines TRBV15 with TRBJ2-3; tentatively, D is TRBD2 (6 bases). V lost 0 bases and J 2 bases, leaving 12 bases between the germline ends. CDR1 is LNHNV and CDR2 is YYDKDF in the germline V gene (reference sequence). The CDR3 contains 16 residues. CDR3 sequence reads: CATSREVAAYTDTQYF. The CDR3 nucleotides are TGTGCCACCAGCAGAGAAGTAGCGGCCTACACAGATACGCAGTATTTT.

V usage is TRBV9 and J usage is TRBJ2-7; tentatively, D is TRBD1 or TRBD2 (5 bases each). The CDR3 has 14 residues. V lost 2 bases and J 0 bases, leaving 9 bases between the germline ends. Germline V gene data show CDR1 as SGDLS and CDR2 as YYNGEE. CDR3 DNA sequence: TGTGCCAGCAGCGTGTCAGGGACCTCCTACGAGCAGTACTTC. Translation gives CASSVSGTSYEQYF.

This clone is a singleton in its sample. The chain is built from TRBV28 and TRBJ1-3; D not certain. Germline V lookup: CDR1 MDHEN, CDR2 SYDVKM. With 1 base removed from V and 6 bases from J, the gap between germline ends came to 16 bases. The CDR3 contains 16 residues. The CDR3 nucleotides are TGTGCCAGCAGTTTATACCCCCCTCCTTCGGTAAACACCATATATTTT. Its translation is CASSLYPPPSVNTIYF.

Here the CDR3 DNA reads TGTGCCAGCAGCTACGGGACAGGGGGCGCTTATGGCTACACCTTC. Its translation is CASSYGTGGAYGYTF. This rearrangement joins TRBV5-4 to TRBJ1-2, with 12 bases aligning to TRBD1. CDR1 and CDR2 from the germline V gene are SGHNT and YYREEE (reference sequence). The trim removed 3 bases at V and 5 bases at J, leaving 5 bases unmatched. The CDR3 length is 15 residues.

The V call is TRBV2, the J call TRBJ2-7, with a tentative D call TRBD2 (5 bases). The germline V and J ends were trimmed by 6 bases and 0 bases, with 9 bases remaining between them. CDR3 size: 13 residues. Germline CDR1 reads SNHLY; CDR2 reads FYNNEI. CDR3 bases: TGTGCCAGCAGGGGAGACAACTCCTACGAGCAGTACTTC. Amino acid sequence: CASRGDNSYEQYF. Combining the CDR3 with reference TRBV2 and TRBJ2-7 gives the whole variable domain EPEVTQTPSHQVTQMGQEVILRCVPISNHLYFYWYRQILGQKVEFLVSFYNNEISEKSEIFDDQFSVERPDGSNFTLKIRSTKLEDSAMYFCASRGDNSYEQYFGPGTRLTVT.

V is TRBV5-6 and J is TRBJ2-7; 8 nucleotides agree with TRBD1. The ends lost 2 bases at V and 2 bases at J; junction bases unmatched: 3. This CDR3 contains 14 residues. The germline gives CDR1 SGHDT, CDR2 YYEEEE. The CDR3 DNA reads as TGTGCCAGCAGCTTTCAGGGGGCCCCCTACGAGCAGTACTTC. Translated, it gives CASSFQGAPYEQYF.

The chain recombines TRBV28 with TRBJ1-5, with 7 bases fitting TRBD1. V trimming: 8 bases; J trimming: 2 bases; junction bases outside the gene matches: 6. This CDR3 contains 14 residues. Germline V gene sequence: CDR1 MDHEN, CDR2 SYDVKM. CDR3 sequence: CASHRQGRNQPQHF. The CDR3 DNA reads TGTGCCAGCCATCGACAGGGCCGCAATCAGCCCCAGCATTTT.

A note on this clone: At one of its ends the junction is not consistent with the germline gene, which may arise from a read error. The J gene is TRBJ2-7, the V gene TRBV7-9, with D possibly being TRBD2 (6 bases). This CDR3 is 15 amino acids long. Germline CDR1 is SEHNR and CDR2 is FQNEAQ (reference sequence). The CDR3 DNA is TGTGCCAGCAGTTACTGGAGTGGGGACTCCGACGAGCAGTACTTC. It specifies CASSYWSGDSDEQYF.

The rearrangement joins TRBV7-2 to TRBJ1-2; 7 nucleotides match TRBD1. CDR1 is SGHTA, CDR2 FQGNSA, per germline. V shed 2 bases, J shed 5 bases, and the junction held 5 bases outside the gene matches. This CDR3 contains 14 residues. CDR3 sequence (DNA): TGTGCCAGCAGCTTATGGGACAGTCCATATGGCTACACCTTC. Translating it yields CASSLWDSPYGYTF.

The rearrangement joins TRBV7-2 to TRBJ1-1; D gene uncertain. The CDR3 sequence is 13 residues long. The V end lost 5 bases, the J end lost 8 bases, and 15 bases lay between the germline ends. Germline lookup yields CDR1 SGHTA and CDR2 FQGNSA. CDR3 loop: CASSGRTLIEAFF. In nucleotides, the CDR3 is TGTGCCAGCAGCGGTCGGACCTTAATAGAAGCTTTCTTT.

V usage is TRBV29-1 and J usage is TRBJ1-1; possible D gene TRBD1, 5 bases. Trimming cost V 6 bases and J 4 bases, with 18 bases left between them. The V gene's germline CDR1 is SQVTM and CDR2 ANQGSEA. The CDR3 length is 14 residues. CDR3 sequence: CSVGGYPGSTEAFF. The CDR3 DNA sequence: TGCAGCGTGGGGGGTTATCCTGGGAGCACTGAAGCTTTCTTT.